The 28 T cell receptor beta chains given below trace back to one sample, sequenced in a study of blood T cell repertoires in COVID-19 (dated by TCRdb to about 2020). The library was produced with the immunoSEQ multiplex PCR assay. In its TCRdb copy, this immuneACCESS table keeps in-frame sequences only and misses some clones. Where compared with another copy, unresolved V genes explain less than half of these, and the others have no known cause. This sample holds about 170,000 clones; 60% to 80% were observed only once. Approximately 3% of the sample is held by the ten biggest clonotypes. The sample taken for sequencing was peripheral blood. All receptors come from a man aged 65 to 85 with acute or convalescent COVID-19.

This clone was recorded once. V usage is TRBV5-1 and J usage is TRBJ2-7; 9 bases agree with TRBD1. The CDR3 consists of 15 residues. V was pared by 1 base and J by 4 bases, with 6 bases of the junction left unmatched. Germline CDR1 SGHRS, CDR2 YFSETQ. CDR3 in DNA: TGCGCCAGCAGCTTGTCTACAGGGGGCGCATACGAGCAGTACTTC. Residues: CASSLSTGGAYEQYF.

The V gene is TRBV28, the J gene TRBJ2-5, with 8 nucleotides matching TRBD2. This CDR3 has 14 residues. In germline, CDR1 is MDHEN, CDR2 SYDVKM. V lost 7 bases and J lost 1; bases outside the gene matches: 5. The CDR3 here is CASKGSGIQETQYF. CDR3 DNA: TGTGCCAGCAAGGGTAGCGGGATCCAAGAGACCCAGTACTTC.

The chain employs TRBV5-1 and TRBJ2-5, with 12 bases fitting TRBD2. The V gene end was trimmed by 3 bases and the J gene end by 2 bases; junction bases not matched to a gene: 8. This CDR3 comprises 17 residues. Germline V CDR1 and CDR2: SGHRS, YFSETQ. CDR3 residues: CASSSSALAGGQETQYF. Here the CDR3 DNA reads TGCGCCAGCAGCTCGAGCGCCCTAGCGGGGGGGCAAGAGACCCAGTACTTC.

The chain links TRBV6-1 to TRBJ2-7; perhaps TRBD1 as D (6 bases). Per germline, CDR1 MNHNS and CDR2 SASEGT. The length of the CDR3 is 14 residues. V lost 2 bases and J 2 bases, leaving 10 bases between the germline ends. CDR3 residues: CASSESQGTYEQYF. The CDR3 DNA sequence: TGTGCCAGCAGTGAATCCCAGGGGACCTACGAGCAGTACTTC.

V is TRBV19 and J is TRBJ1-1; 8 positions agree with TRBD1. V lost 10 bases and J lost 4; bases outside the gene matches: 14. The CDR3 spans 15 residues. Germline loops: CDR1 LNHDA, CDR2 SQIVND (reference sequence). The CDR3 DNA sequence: TGTGCCACTTACGAGGACAGGGCGGGAAGCACTGAAGCTTTCTTT. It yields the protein CATYEDRAGSTEAFF.

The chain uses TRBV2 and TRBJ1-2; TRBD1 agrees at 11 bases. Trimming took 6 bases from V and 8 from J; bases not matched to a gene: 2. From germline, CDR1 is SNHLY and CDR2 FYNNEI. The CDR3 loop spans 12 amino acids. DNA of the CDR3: TGTGCCAGCAGGGGGACAGGGGGAGGCTACACCTTC. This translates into CASRGTGGGYTF.

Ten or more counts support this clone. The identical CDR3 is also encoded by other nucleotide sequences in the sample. The CDR3 loop is CASSPPRQGVTEKLFF. In nucleotides, the CDR3 is TGTGCCAGCAGCCCTCCCAGACAGGGGGTGACAGAAAAACTGTTTTTT. The chain carries TRBV3-1 (or the pseudogene TRBV3-2) and TRBJ1-4, with 9 positions matching TRBD1. Per germline, CDR1 LGHDT and CDR2 YNNKEL (reference sequence). With V trimmed by 4 bases and J by 8 bases, 11 bases remained unmatched. The CDR3 totals 16 residues.

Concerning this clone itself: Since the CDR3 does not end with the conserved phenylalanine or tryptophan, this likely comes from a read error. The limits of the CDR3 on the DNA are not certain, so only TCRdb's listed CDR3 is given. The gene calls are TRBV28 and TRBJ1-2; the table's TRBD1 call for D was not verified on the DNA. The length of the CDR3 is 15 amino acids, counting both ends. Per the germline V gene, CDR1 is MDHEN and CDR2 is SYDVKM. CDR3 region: CASSLTTGTGESLRL.

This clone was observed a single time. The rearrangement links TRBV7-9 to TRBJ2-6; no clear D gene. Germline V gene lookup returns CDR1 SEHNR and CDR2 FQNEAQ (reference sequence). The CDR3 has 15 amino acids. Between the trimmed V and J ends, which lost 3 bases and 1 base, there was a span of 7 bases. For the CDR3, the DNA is TGTGCCAGCAGCTTTTGGCTTTCTGGGGCCAACGTCCTGACTTTC. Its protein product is CASSFWLSGANVLTF.

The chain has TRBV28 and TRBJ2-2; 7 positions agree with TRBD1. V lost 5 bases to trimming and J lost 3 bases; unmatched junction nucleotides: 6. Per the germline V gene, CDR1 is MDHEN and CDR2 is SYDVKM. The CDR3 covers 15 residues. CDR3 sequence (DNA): TGTGCCAGCAGTCCTACTGACAGGGACACCGGGGAGCTGTTTTTT. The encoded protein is CASSPTDRDTGELFF. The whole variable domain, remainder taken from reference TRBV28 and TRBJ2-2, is DVKVTQSSRYLVKRTGEKVFLECVQDMDHENMFWYRQDPGLGLRLIYFSYDVKMKEKGDIPEGYSVSREKKERFSLILESASTNQTSMYLCASSPTDRDTGELFFGEGSRLTVL.

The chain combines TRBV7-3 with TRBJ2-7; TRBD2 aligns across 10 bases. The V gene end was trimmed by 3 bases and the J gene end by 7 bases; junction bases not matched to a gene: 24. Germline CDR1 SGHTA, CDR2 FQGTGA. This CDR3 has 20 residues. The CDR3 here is CASSFRQGGRLAGDGEEQYF. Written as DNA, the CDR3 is TGTGCCAGCAGCTTCAGACAGGGCGGAAGGCTAGCGGGAGATGGAGAGGAGCAGTACTTC.

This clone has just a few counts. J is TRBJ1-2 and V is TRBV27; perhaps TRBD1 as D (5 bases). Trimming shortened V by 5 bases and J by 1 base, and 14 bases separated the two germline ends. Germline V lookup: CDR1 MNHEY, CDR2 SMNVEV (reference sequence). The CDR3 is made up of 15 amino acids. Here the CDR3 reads CASSRHIGVNYGYTF. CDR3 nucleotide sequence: TGTGCCAGCAGTCGACATATAGGGGTTAACTATGGCTACACCTTC.

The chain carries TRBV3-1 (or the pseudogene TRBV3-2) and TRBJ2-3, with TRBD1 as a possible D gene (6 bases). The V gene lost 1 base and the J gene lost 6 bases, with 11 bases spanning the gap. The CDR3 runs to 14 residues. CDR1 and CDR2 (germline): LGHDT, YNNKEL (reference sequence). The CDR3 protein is CASSQGPQGDTQYF. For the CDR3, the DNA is TGTGCCAGCAGCCAAGGACCCCAGGGGGATACGCAGTATTTT.

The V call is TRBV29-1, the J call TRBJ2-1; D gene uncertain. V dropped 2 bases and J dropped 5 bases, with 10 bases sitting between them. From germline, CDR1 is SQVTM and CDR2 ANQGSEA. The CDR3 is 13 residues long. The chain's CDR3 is CSVERRVNNEQFF. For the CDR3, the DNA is TGCAGCGTTGAACGACGGGTAAACAATGAGCAGTTCTTC.

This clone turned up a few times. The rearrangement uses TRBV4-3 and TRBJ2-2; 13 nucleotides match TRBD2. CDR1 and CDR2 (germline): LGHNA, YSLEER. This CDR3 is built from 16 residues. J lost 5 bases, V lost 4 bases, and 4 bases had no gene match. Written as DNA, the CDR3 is TGCGCCAGCAGCCGGGGGACTAGCGGGGAAACCGGGGAGCTGTTTTTT. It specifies CASSRGTSGETGELFF.

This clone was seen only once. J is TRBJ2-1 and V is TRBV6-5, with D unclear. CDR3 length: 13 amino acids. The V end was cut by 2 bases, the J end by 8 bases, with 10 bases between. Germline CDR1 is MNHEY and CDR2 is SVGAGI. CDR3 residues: CASSYQILYEQFF. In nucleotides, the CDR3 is TGTGCCAGCAGTTACCAGATTTTGTATGAGCAGTTCTTC.

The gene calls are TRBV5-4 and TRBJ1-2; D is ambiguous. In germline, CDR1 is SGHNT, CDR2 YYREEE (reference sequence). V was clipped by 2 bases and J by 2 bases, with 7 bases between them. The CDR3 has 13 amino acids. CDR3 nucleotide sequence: TGTGCCAGCAGCTTTGGGAGGAACTATGGCTACACCTTC. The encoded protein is CASSFGRNYGYTF.

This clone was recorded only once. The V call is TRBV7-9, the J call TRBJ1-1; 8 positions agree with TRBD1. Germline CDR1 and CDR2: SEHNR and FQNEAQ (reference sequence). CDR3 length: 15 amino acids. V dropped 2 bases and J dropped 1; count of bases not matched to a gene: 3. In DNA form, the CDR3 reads TGTGCCAGCAGCTTACTGCAGGGGGCGAACACTGAAGCTTTCTTT. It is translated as CASSLLQGANTEAFF.

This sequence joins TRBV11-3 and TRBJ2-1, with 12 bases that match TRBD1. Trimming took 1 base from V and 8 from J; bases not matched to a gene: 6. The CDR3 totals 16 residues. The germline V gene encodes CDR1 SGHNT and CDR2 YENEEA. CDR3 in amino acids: CASSLGTGTGGYEQFF. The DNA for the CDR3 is TGTGCCAGCAGCTTAGGGACCGGGACAGGGGGCTATGAGCAGTTCTTC.

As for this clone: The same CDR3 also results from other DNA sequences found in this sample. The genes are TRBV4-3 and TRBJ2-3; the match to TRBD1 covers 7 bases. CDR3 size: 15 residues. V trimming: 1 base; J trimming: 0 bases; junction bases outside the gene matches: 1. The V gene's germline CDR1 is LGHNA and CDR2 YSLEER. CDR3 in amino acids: CASSQGTGSTDTQYF. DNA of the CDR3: TGCGCCAGCAGCCAAGGGACAGGAAGCACAGATACGCAGTATTTT.

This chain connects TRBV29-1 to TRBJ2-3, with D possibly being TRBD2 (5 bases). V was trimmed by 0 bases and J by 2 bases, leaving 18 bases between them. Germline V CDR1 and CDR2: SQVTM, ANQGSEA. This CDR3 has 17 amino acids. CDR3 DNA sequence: TGCAGCGTTGAAGATGTAAGTGGGAGCGGTAACACAGATACGCAGTATTTT. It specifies CSVEDVSGSGNTDTQYF.

The CDR3 DNA reads as TGTGCCAGCAGCTTCGGCGGGAATGAAAAACTGTTTTTT. Amino acids: CASSFGGNEKLFF. V and J are TRBV11-2 and TRBJ1-4; D remains unclear. V dropped 3 bases and J dropped 5 bases, with 7 bases sitting between them. Germline V lookup: CDR1 SGHAT, CDR2 FQNNGV. CDR3 length: 13 amino acids.

The CDR3 spells CASSARQAGTEAFF. CDR3 DNA sequence: TGTGCCAGCAGTGCACGACAGGCCGGCACTGAAGCTTTCTTT. This chain uses TRBV27 with TRBJ1-1; a possible D gene is TRBD1 (6 bases). CDR3 length: 14 amino acids. Germline V gene lookup returns CDR1 MNHEY and CDR2 SMNVEV (reference sequence). With 5 bases removed from V and 4 bases from J, the gap between germline ends came to 14 bases.

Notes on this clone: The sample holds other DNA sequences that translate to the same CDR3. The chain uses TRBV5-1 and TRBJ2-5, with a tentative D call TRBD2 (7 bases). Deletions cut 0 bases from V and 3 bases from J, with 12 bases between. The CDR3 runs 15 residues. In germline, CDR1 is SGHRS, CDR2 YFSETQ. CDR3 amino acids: CASSLGRGAKETQYF. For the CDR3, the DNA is TGCGCCAGCAGCTTGGGTCGGGGGGCTAAAGAGACCCAGTACTTC.

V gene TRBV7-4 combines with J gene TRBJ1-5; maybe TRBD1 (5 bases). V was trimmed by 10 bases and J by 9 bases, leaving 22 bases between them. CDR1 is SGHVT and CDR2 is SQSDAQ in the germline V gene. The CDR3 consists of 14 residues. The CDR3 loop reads CANLAGPPSVPQHF. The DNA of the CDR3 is TGTGCCAACTTGGCGGGACCACCTTCGGTGCCCCAGCATTTT.

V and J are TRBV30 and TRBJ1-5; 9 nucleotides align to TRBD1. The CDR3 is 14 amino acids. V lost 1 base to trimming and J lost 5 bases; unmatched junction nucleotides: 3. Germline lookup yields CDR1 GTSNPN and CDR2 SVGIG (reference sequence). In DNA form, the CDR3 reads TGTGCCTGGAGTGGGGGACAGGGTGATCAGCCCCAGCATTTT. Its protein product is CAWSGGQGDQPQHF.

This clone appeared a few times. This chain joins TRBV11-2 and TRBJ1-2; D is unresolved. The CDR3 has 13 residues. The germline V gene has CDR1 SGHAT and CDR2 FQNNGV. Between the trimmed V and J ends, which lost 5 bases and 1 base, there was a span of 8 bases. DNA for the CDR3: TGTGCCAGCAGCATCGGTCTTAACTATGGCTACACCTTC. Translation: CASSIGLNYGYTF.

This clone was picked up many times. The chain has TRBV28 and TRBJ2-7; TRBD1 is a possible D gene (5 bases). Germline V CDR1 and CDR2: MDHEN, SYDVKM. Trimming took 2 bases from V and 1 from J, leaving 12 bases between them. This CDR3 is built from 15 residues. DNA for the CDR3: TGTGCCAGCAGTTTAGAAGCAGGGTTTTCCTACGAGCAGTACTTC. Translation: CASSLEAGFSYEQYF.